These 6 T cell receptor beta chains were all obtained from the same sample, sequenced in a study of blood T cell repertoires in COVID-19. Sequencing used immunoSEQ multiplex PCR; TCRdb keeps in-frame clones, though not all of them. The table lists about 98,000 clones, about 85% of them singletons. Material: peripheral blood. These receptors all come from a woman of 80 years or more with acute or convalescent COVID-19.

The chain uses TRBV2 and TRBJ1-5; TRBD1 might be the D (6 bases). V lost 5 bases to trimming and J lost 1 base, with 15 bases between them. The CDR3 runs to 16 residues. Per the germline V gene, CDR1 is SNHLY and CDR2 is FYNNEI. In nucleotides, the CDR3 is TGTGCCAGCAGTCTGAGGGGGGGAGTCAGCAATCAGCCCCAGCATTTT. It encodes CASSLRGGVSNQPQHF.

The CDR3 nucleotides read TGTGCCAGCAGTTCCCCCCGAGCCCCTTATGGCTACACCTTC. The encoded protein is CASSSPRAPYGYTF. The chain has TRBV27 and TRBJ1-2; no clear D. V lost 4 bases and J lost 5, with 14 bases in between. Germline CDR1 is MNHEY and CDR2 is SMNVEV (reference sequence). The CDR3 consists of 14 residues.

The table lists this clone with a few counts. V usage is TRBV10-3 and J usage is TRBJ1-2, with D maybe TRBD1 (6 bases). Germline values: CDR1 ENHRY, CDR2 SYGVKD. Trimming took off 7 bases at V and 2 bases at J, with 11 bases between the two ends. This CDR3 is 13 amino acids long. The chain's CDR3 is CAINPTGNYGYTF. Written as DNA, the CDR3 is TGTGCCATCAACCCAACAGGGAACTATGGCTACACCTTC.

On this clone: This may be a read error: a much more frequent sequence differs by one nucleotide. This chain joins TRBV7-6 and TRBJ2-5; 15 bases match TRBD2. J lost 4 bases, V lost 5 bases, and 5 bases had no gene match. This CDR3 is 16 amino acids long. Germline V gene sequence: CDR1 SGHVS, CDR2 FNYEAQ. This chain's CDR3 is CASSPPGLAGGETQYF. CDR3 in DNA: TGTGCCAGCAGCCCTCCGGGACTAGCGGGGGGAGAGACCCAGTACTTC.

This clone has only one observation. The chain links TRBV11-2 to TRBJ2-1; 12 bases line up with TRBD2. The CDR3 contains 15 residues. The germline gives CDR1 SGHAT, CDR2 FQNNGV. V was pared by 1 base and J by 7 bases, with 2 bases of the junction left unmatched. The CDR3 spells CASSLAGLAGNEQFF. DNA for the CDR3: TGTGCCAGCAGCTTAGCCGGACTAGCGGGGAATGAGCAGTTCTTC.

The rearrangement links TRBV6-2 or TRBV6-3 to TRBJ1-5; a weak D match, TRBD1 (5 bases). There are 15 residues in the CDR3. Germline V gene lookup returns CDR1 MNHEY and CDR2 SVGEGT. V was cut by 1 base and J by 4 bases, with 11 bases left in between. DNA for the CDR3: TGTGCCAGCAGTTACTGGCAGGGTCGAAATCAGCCCCAGCATTTT. Translating gives CASSYWQGRNQPQHF.